One and the same sample provided the 30 T cell receptor beta chains below, sequenced in a study of blood T cell repertoires in COVID-19. Sequencing used immunoSEQ multiplex PCR; TCRdb keeps in-frame clones, though not all of them. Of approximately 220,000 clones listed, more than 80% were seen once; the top ten hold 3% to 4%. The sample taken for sequencing was PBMCs or T cells enriched from blood (not recorded which). These receptors were obtained from a woman under 30 in a cohort exposed to, infected with or recovered from COVID-19 (not recorded which).

The sample holds one count of this clone. The rearrangement joins TRBV2 to TRBJ1-5; D uncertain. V lost 4 bases and J lost 0, with 10 bases in between. The CDR3 consists of 15 residues. In germline, CDR1 is SNHLY, CDR2 FYNNEI. CDR3 region: CASSAQTNSNQPQHF. Written as DNA, the CDR3 is TGTGCCAGCAGTGCCCAGACAAATAGCAATCAGCCCCAGCATTTT. The variable domain in full, completed from reference TRBV2 and TRBJ1-5, reads EPEVTQTPSHQVTQMGQEVILRCVPISNHLYFYWYRQILGQKVEFLVSFYNNEISEKSEIFDDQFSVERPDGSNFTLKIRSTKLEDSAMYFCASSAQTNSNQPQHFGDGTRLSIL.

V and J are TRBV5-8 and TRBJ1-1, with 8 bases matching TRBD1. The CDR3 has 14 residues. The J segment lost 3 bases and the V segment lost 3 bases, leaving 4 bases of the junction unmatched. Germline V CDR1 and CDR2: SGHTS, YDEGEE. The CDR3 sequence: CASSSDREYTEAFF. In DNA form, the CDR3 reads TGTGCCAGCAGCTCGGACAGGGAATACACTGAAGCTTTCTTT.

The chain employs TRBV10-2 and TRBJ1-1, with TRBD1 matching 7 bases. V was pared by 0 bases and J by 0 bases, with 7 bases of the junction left unmatched. CDR3 length equals 17 residues. Germline V gene data show CDR1 as WSHSY and CDR2 as SAAADI. The CDR3 DNA is TGCGCCAGCAGTGAGTCAGGCAGGGGGTTGATGAACACTGAAGCTTTCTTT. Translating it yields CASSESGRGLMNTEAFF.

This clone has ten or more counts. CDR3 in DNA: TGTGCCAGCAGCCTCGAGGGTATTTACTATAATTCACCCCTCCACTTT. The encoded protein is CASSLEGIYYNSPLHF. This chain connects TRBV7-9 to TRBJ1-6; no definite D call. Looked up from germline, CDR1 is SEHNR and CDR2 is FQNEAQ (reference sequence). V dropped 5 bases and J dropped 3 bases, with 14 bases sitting between them. This CDR3 is 16 amino acids long.

This clone occurred once. The chain links TRBV19 to TRBJ1-6; TRBD1 is a possible D gene (6 bases). V was pared by 6 bases and J by 7 bases, with 10 bases between. The CDR3 consists of 13 residues. CDR1 and CDR2 (germline): LNHDA, SQIVND (reference sequence). The DNA for the CDR3 is TGTGCCAGTAGGGCAGGGGAAAATTCACCCCTCCACTTT. Protein: CASRAGENSPLHF.

This chain uses TRBV6-1 with TRBJ1-2; a possible D gene is TRBD1 (5 bases). From germline, CDR1 is MNHNS and CDR2 SASEGT. This CDR3 comprises 15 residues. Between the trimmed V and J ends, which lost 0 bases and 7 bases, there was a span of 15 bases. The CDR3 sequence: CASSEAGSLGAGYTF. The DNA for the CDR3 is TGTGCCAGCAGTGAAGCAGGGTCCCTAGGGGCTGGCTACACCTTC.

The V call is TRBV28, the J call TRBJ2-7; tentative D call: TRBD2 (6 bases). The V end lost 8 bases, the J end lost 0 bases, and 8 bases lay between the germline ends. Germline V gives CDR1 MDHEN, CDR2 SYDVKM. This CDR3 has 12 residues. The CDR3 bases are TGTGCCAGCCACGGGAGCTCCTACGAGCAGTACTTC. Amino acid sequence: CASHGSSYEQYF.

V gene TRBV5-1 combines with J gene TRBJ1-6; a weak D match, TRBD1 (5 bases). Germline V gene lookup returns CDR1 SGHRS and CDR2 YFSETQ. The CDR3 is 14 residues long. V was pared by 2 bases and J by 4 bases, with 7 bases between. CDR3 nucleotide sequence: TGCGCCAGCAGCTTATCAGGGTATAATTCACCCCTCCACTTT. This translates into CASSLSGYNSPLHF.

The V gene is TRBV11-2, the J gene TRBJ1-3; tentative D call: TRBD1 (5 bases). The CDR3 extends over 18 amino acids. The ends were cut back, 6 bases at V and 3 bases at J, with 24 bases in the middle. Germline CDR1 reads SGHAT; CDR2 reads FQNNGV. The CDR3, as DNA: TGTGCCAGCAGTCACGACGGAGGGGCATCTGTATTTGGAAACACCATATATTTT. The encoded protein is CASSHDGGASVFGNTIYF.

The chain employs TRBV12-5 and TRBJ2-5; 8 nucleotides line up with TRBD1. The germline V gene has CDR1 LGHNT and CDR2 FRNRAP. There are 14 residues in the CDR3. V was pared by 7 bases and J by 5 bases, with 9 bases of the junction left unmatched. CDR3 sequence: CASVPTGDTETQYF. Written as DNA, the CDR3 is TGTGCTAGTGTCCCGACAGGGGACACGGAGACCCAGTACTTC.

V gene TRBV3-1 (or the pseudogene TRBV3-2) combines with J gene TRBJ1-3, with D unresolved. V shed 0 bases and J shed 0 bases, with 9 bases lying between them. Germline V gene sequence: CDR1 LGHDT, CDR2 YNNKEL (reference sequence). The CDR3 contains 16 residues. The chain's CDR3 is CASSQDFAVSGNTIYF. In DNA form, the CDR3 reads TGTGCCAGCAGCCAAGATTTCGCAGTCTCTGGAAACACCATATATTTT.

The chain carries TRBV11-3 and TRBJ1-1, with D maybe TRBD1 (6 bases). V lost 1 base to trimming and J lost 8 bases, with 11 bases between them. Germline V gives CDR1 SGHNT, CDR2 YENEEA. The length of the CDR3 is 13 residues. CDR3 nucleotide sequence: TGTGCCAGCAGCTTAGTGCCAGACAGGGAAGCTTTCTTT. It is translated as CASSLVPDREAFF. Full variable domain (remainder filled in from reference TRBV11-3 and TRBJ1-1): EAGVVQSPRYKIIEKKQPVAFWCNPISGHNTLYWYLQNLGQGPELLIRYENEEAVDDSQLPKDRFSAERLKGVDSTLKIQPAELGDSAVYLCASSLVPDREAFFGQGTRLTVV.

This clone was picked up one time. The chain carries TRBV27 and TRBJ2-1, with TRBD1 matching over 7 bases. J gave up 1 base and V 4 bases, and 4 bases lay outside the gene matches. Per the germline V gene, CDR1 is MNHEY and CDR2 is SMNVEV (reference sequence). The CDR3 has 15 amino acids. CDR3 nucleotide sequence: TGTGCCAGCAGTTCCGGGACAGAGTCCTACAATGAGCAGTTCTTC. Protein product: CASSSGTESYNEQFF.

V gene TRBV5-6 combines with J gene TRBJ2-1; TRBD2 aligns across 11 bases. Trimming removed 0 bases from V and 8 bases from J; junction bases left unmatched: 1. The germline gives CDR1 SGHDT, CDR2 YYEEEE. This CDR3 has 14 residues. The CDR3 DNA follows: TGTGCCAGCAGCTTGGCTAGCGGGGGGCATGAGCAGTTCTTC. Its protein product is CASSLASGGHEQFF. The complete variable domain, with remaining parts taken from reference TRBV5-6 and TRBJ2-1, reads DAGVTQSPTHLIKTRGQQVTLRCSPKSGHDTVSWYQQALGQGPQFIFQYYEEEERQRGNFPDRFSGHQFPNYSSELNVNALLLGDSALYLCASSLASGGHEQFFGPGTRLTVL.

The chain couples TRBV5-1 to TRBJ2-2; possible D gene TRBD1, 5 bases. CDR3 length: 13 amino acids. V shed 1 base and J shed 6 bases, with 7 bases lying between them. CDR1 and CDR2 (germline): SGHRS, YFSETQ. The CDR3 coding sequence is TGCGCCAGCAGCTTGTCAGGGCCCGGGGAGCTGTTTTTT. Its protein product is CASSLSGPGELFF.

The chain employs TRBV3-1 (or the pseudogene TRBV3-2) and TRBJ1-3; D not certain. There are 14 residues in the CDR3. CDR1 is LGHDT, CDR2 YNNKEL, per germline (reference sequence). V was pared by 1 base and J by 3 bases, with 7 bases between. The CDR3 sequence: CASSQARFGNTIYF. The CDR3 DNA follows: TGTGCCAGCAGCCAAGCGAGATTTGGAAACACCATATATTTT.

This clone was picked up one time. The chain has TRBV6-1 and TRBJ1-6; 8 bases are a match to TRBD1. Per the germline V gene, CDR1 is MNHNS and CDR2 is SASEGT. V trimming: 3 bases; J trimming: 10 bases; junction bases outside the gene matches: 5. This CDR3 has 14 residues. This chain's CDR3 is CASSDPGGISPLHF. The CDR3 DNA sequence: TGTGCCAGCAGTGACCCAGGGGGCATCTCACCCCTCCACTTT.

V gene TRBV10-3 combines with J gene TRBJ2-1; 7 bases line up with TRBD1. The length of the CDR3 is 14 residues. Germline V lookup: CDR1 ENHRY, CDR2 SYGVKD. The V gene end was trimmed by 2 bases and the J gene end by 7 bases; junction bases not matched to a gene: 5. The CDR3 reads CAISEPGQRNEQFF. For the CDR3, the DNA is TGTGCCATCAGTGAGCCGGGACAGAGGAATGAGCAGTTCTTC.

The chain couples TRBV2 to TRBJ2-5; the match to TRBD2 covers 8 bases. The trim removed 6 bases at V and 0 bases at J, leaving 15 bases unmatched. This CDR3 contains 18 residues. The germline gives CDR1 SNHLY, CDR2 FYNNEI. CDR3 loop: CASRGITSSGQNQETQYF. Written as DNA, the CDR3 is TGTGCCAGCAGAGGAATAACTTCTAGCGGGCAGAACCAAGAGACCCAGTACTTC.

The chain recombines TRBV24-1 with TRBJ1-2; D remains unclear. The CDR3 covers 15 residues. From germline, CDR1 is KGHDR and CDR2 SFDVKD. The V and J ends lost 4 bases and 4 bases respectively, with 15 bases between them. The CDR3 nucleotides are TGTGCCACCAGTGACTCTGACACGGTGACCTATGGCTACACCTTC. It codes for CATSDSDTVTYGYTF.

This chain connects TRBV9 to TRBJ1-1; D is undetermined. The V gene's germline CDR1 is SGDLS and CDR2 YYNGEE. This CDR3 has 13 amino acids. Trimming removed 4 bases at V and 1 base at J, with 8 bases between. This chain's CDR3 is CASSPRGNTEAFF. As DNA, the CDR3 is TGTGCCAGCAGCCCCCGGGGGAACACTGAAGCTTTCTTT.

The chain uses TRBV7-8 and TRBJ2-5; 7 nucleotides line up with TRBD2. This CDR3 contains 13 residues. The trim removed 9 bases at V and 6 bases at J, leaving 10 bases unmatched. Germline V lookup: CDR1 SGHVS, CDR2 FQNEAQ. CDR3: CASSGLPQQTQYF. CDR3 DNA: TGTGCCAGTTCGGGACTACCTCAACAGACCCAGTACTTC. The variable domain in full, with the rest retrieved from reference TRBV7-8 and TRBJ2-5, is GAGVSQSPRYKVAKRGQDVALRCDPISGHVSLFWYQQALGQGPEFLTYFQNEAQLDKSGLPSDRFFAERPEGSVSTLKIQRTQQEDSAVYLCASSGLPQQTQYFGPGTRLLVL.

V usage is TRBV6-4 and J usage is TRBJ1-6, with 8 bases lining up with TRBD1. Germline V CDR1 and CDR2: MRHNA, SNTAGT. The V and J ends lost 6 bases and 10 bases, in that order; junction bases with no gene match: 5. The CDR3 has 13 amino acids. CDR3 bases: TGTGCCAGCAGCGTACAGGGGGACTCACCCCTCCACTTT. This codes for CASSVQGDSPLHF.

On this clone itself: A junction boundary mismatches the germline segment, possibly from a read error. The chain is built from TRBV6-1 and TRBJ1-4; no reliable D call. The CDR3 is 15 amino acids. Per the germline V gene, CDR1 is MNHNS and CDR2 is SASEGT. The DNA of the CDR3 is TGTGCCAGCAGCGAAGGGCTTATAACTAATGAAAAACTGTTTTTT. It translates to CASSEGLITNEKLFF.

This chain links TRBV12-3 or TRBV12-4 with TRBJ1-6; no reliable D call. The CDR3 is made up of 12 amino acids. The ends were cut back, 6 bases at V and 11 bases at J, with 11 bases in the middle. The CDR3 is CASSPGEAPLHF. The CDR3 region has the DNA TGTGCCAGCAGCCCCGGAGAGGCACCCCTCCACTTT.

The chain employs TRBV7-6 and TRBJ1-5, with D hard to call. V dropped 1 base and J dropped 4 bases, with 8 bases sitting between them. The length of the CDR3 is 14 residues. Looked up from germline, CDR1 is SGHVS and CDR2 is FNYEAQ. CDR3 sequence reads: CASSLGETNQPQHF. The CDR3, as DNA: TGTGCCAGCAGCTTAGGTGAGACAAATCAGCCCCAGCATTTT.

V is TRBV5-1 and J is TRBJ2-2; tentative D call: TRBD2 (6 bases). The CDR3 contains 15 residues. Germline CDR1 is SGHRS and CDR2 is YFSETQ. The V end was cut by 4 bases, the J end by 5 bases, with 15 bases between. The CDR3 protein is CASSPVGGTTGELFF. The CDR3 nucleotides are TGCGCCAGCAGCCCCGTCGGGGGTACGACCGGGGAGCTGTTTTTT.

CDR3 DNA: TGTGCCAGCAGCGTTTTGGGAGAAGGGGGTGGCTACACCTTC. This sequence encodes CASSVLGEGGGYTF. The rearrangement uses TRBV9 and TRBJ1-2, with D perhaps matching TRBD1 (6 bases). Germline lookup yields CDR1 SGDLS and CDR2 YYNGEE. Trimming took 2 bases from V and 7 from J, leaving 15 bases between them. The CDR3 is 14 amino acids.

CDR3 nucleotide sequence: TGTGCCAGCACCGAGGGAGGAGTATTAGCCAAAAACATTCAGTACTTC. Its protein is CASTEGGVLAKNIQYF. This sequence joins TRBV2 and TRBJ2-4, with TRBD2 as a possible D gene (6 bases). V shed 7 bases and J shed 0 bases, with 16 bases lying between them. CDR3 size: 16 residues. Per the germline V gene, CDR1 is SNHLY and CDR2 is FYNNEI.

The chain employs TRBV5-1 and TRBJ2-3; D call uncertain. Germline V lookup: CDR1 SGHRS, CDR2 YFSETQ. V dropped 6 bases and J dropped 4 bases, with 18 bases sitting between them. This CDR3 contains 15 residues. The CDR3 reads CASTELHVGADTQYF. The DNA for the CDR3 is TGCGCCAGCACCGAGCTCCATGTGGGCGCAGATACGCAGTATTTT.